A single sample is the source of the 27 T cell receptor beta chains below, sequenced in a study of PD-L1 blockade in urothelial cancer. Sequencing was performed with immunoSEQ multiplex PCR; in TCRdb, only in-frame clones are kept and a portion is missing. The sample shows fewer than 45,000 clones, roughly four fifths of them seen only once. Sequencing was performed on PBMCs, taken around atezolizumab (anti-PD-L1) treatment. These receptors originate from a man aged 65-85 years with urothelial cancer.

J is TRBJ2-2 and V is TRBV19, with a possible D match to TRBD1 (5 bases). CDR3 length equals 15 residues. The ends were cut back, 5 bases at V and 5 bases at J, with 15 bases in the middle. From germline, CDR1 is LNHDA and CDR2 SQIVND (reference sequence). The CDR3 DNA follows: TGTGCCAGTAGTCTCCGTCAAAGGGGTACCGGGGAGCTGTTTTTT. It specifies CASSLRQRGTGELFF.

The rearrangement joins TRBV7-2 to TRBJ2-1; possibly TRBD1 for D (5 bases). The germline CDR1 and CDR2 sequences are SGHTA and FQGNSA. Trimming shortened V by 1 base and J by 10 bases, and 14 bases separated the two germline ends. This CDR3 has 14 residues. The CDR3: CASSLGTRTGEQFF. The CDR3 bases are TGTGCCAGCAGCTTAGGCACCCGCACAGGAGAGCAGTTCTTC.

The chain recombines TRBV7-3 with TRBJ2-5; the match to TRBD2 covers 10 bases. Germline V gene lookup returns CDR1 SGHTA and CDR2 FQGTGA. J gave up 5 bases and V 5 bases, and 2 bases lay outside the gene matches. This CDR3 is 13 amino acids long. CDR3 loop: CASSPGLAETQYF. The DNA for the CDR3 is TGTGCCAGCAGCCCGGGACTAGCGGAGACCCAGTACTTC.

This chain connects TRBV5-1 to TRBJ2-3, with 10 bases identical to TRBD2. The CDR3 runs 15 residues. Germline CDR1 is SGHRS and CDR2 is YFSETQ. Germline trimming cut 6 bases from V and 5 bases from J; bases unmatched to any gene: 9. The CDR3 DNA follows: TGCGCCAGCAACCCTAGCGGGAGAGTGGGAGATACGCAGTATTTT. Encoded protein: CASNPSGRVGDTQYF.

The V gene is TRBV7-2, the J gene TRBJ1-4; 10 bases map to TRBD1. Trimming cost V 5 bases and J 7 bases; bases outside gene matches: 7. From germline, CDR1 is SGHTA and CDR2 FQGNSA. This CDR3 is built from 15 residues. The CDR3 DNA reads TGTGCCAGCAGCACCGGGGACAGGGGTCCTGAAAAACTGTTTTTT. Its protein product is CASSTGDRGPEKLFF.

This clone has just a few counts. This sample also contains other DNA sequences that code for the same CDR3. V and J are TRBV9 and TRBJ2-3, with TRBD1 matching 7 bases. The ends lost 0 bases at V and 3 bases at J; junction bases unmatched: 1. Germline V gene data show CDR1 as SGDLS and CDR2 as YYNGEE. CDR3 length: 14 amino acids. The DNA of the CDR3 is TGTGCCAGCAGCGTAGGACAGGGAACAGATACGCAGTATTTT. Residues: CASSVGQGTDTQYF.

The chain joins TRBV5-1 to TRBJ2-3; a weak D match, TRBD1 (6 bases). The CDR3 covers 15 residues. Looked up from germline, CDR1 is SGHRS and CDR2 is YFSETQ. Trimming left V 4 bases short and J 0 bases short, with 12 bases between. In DNA form, the CDR3 reads TGCGCCAGCAGCGGCTACGGACAGAGCACAGATACGCAGTATTTT. Its protein is CASSGYGQSTDTQYF.

This clone was observed a few times. The genes are TRBV18 and TRBJ1-1; tentative D call: TRBD1 (5 bases). From germline, CDR1 is KGHSH and CDR2 LQKENI. Trimming took off 6 bases at V and 2 bases at J, with 13 bases between the two ends. The CDR3 extends over 14 amino acids. Here the CDR3 reads CASSPAGANTEAFF. The CDR3 DNA sequence: TGTGCCAGCTCCCCCGCTGGGGCCAACACTGAAGCTTTCTTT.

The rearrangement joins TRBV6-1 to TRBJ2-7, with 7 nucleotides matching TRBD2. Germline V gives CDR1 MNHNS, CDR2 SASEGT. The CDR3 has 14 amino acids. Germline trimming cut 10 bases from V and 0 bases from J; bases unmatched to any gene: 9. CDR3 residues: CATVPGGSSYEQYF. The CDR3 DNA follows: TGTGCCACCGTGCCGGGGGGATCCTCCTACGAGCAGTACTTC.

The gene calls are TRBV4-2 and TRBJ2-7; TRBD1 might be the D (5 bases). V was shortened by 1 base and J by 5 bases, with 18 bases between the two germline ends. CDR1 is LGHNA, CDR2 YNFKEQ, per germline. The CDR3 loop spans 16 amino acids. CDR3 nucleotides: TGTGCCAGCAGCCAAGTTTTATTGGGGCTCAAGAACGAGCAGTACTTC. This sequence encodes CASSQVLLGLKNEQYF.

This clone turned up a few times. The genes are TRBV4-2 and TRBJ2-1; 11 nucleotides line up with TRBD2. The CDR3 contains 20 residues. With 2 bases clipped from V and 1 base from J, the junction kept 13 bases outside the gene matches. CDR1 LGHNA and CDR2 YNFKEQ come from the germline V gene. The CDR3 is CASSQSFSGGAELSYNEQFF. CDR3 DNA sequence: TGTGCCAGCAGCCAATCCTTTAGCGGGGGGGCCGAGCTATCCTACAATGAGCAGTTCTTC.

The rearrangement joins TRBV15 to TRBJ1-2; 7 bases are shared with TRBD1. There are 15 residues in the CDR3. CDR1 is LNHNV, CDR2 YYDKDF, per germline (reference sequence). With 3 bases clipped from V and 0 bases from J, the junction kept 4 bases outside the gene matches. The CDR3 protein is CATSRTGPANYGYTF. The CDR3 DNA is TGTGCCACCAGCAGGACAGGGCCAGCTAACTATGGCTACACCTTC.

This chain joins TRBV18 and TRBJ2-2, with 8 bases aligning to TRBD2. From germline, CDR1 is KGHSH and CDR2 LQKENI. The CDR3 sequence is 15 residues long. V was pared by 8 bases and J by 5 bases, with 10 bases of the junction left unmatched. The CDR3: CASTGLIAGTGELFF. For the CDR3, the DNA is TGTGCCAGCACGGGACTCATAGCGGGAACCGGGGAGCTGTTTTTT.

The V call is TRBV28, the J call TRBJ1-5; 7 bases line up with TRBD1. The CDR3 spans 15 residues. Trimming removed 5 bases from V and 5 bases from J; junction bases left unmatched: 9. Germline V gene sequence: CDR1 MDHEN, CDR2 SYDVKM. The CDR3 DNA is TGTGCCAGCAGTCCACCGGGACAGAGTTATCAGCCCCAGCATTTT. Protein product: CASSPPGQSYQPQHF.

This chain joins TRBV27 and TRBJ2-7; 11 positions agree with TRBD2. The junction had 1 base not matched to a gene; V was cut back by 3 bases and J by 0 bases. The CDR3 extends over 15 amino acids. In germline, CDR1 is MNHEY, CDR2 SMNVEV (reference sequence). The CDR3 here is CASSFGLAGSYEQYF. The CDR3 DNA sequence: TGTGCCAGCAGTTTTGGACTAGCGGGCTCCTACGAGCAGTACTTC.

V usage is TRBV5-4 and J usage is TRBJ2-3; TRBD2 aligns across 13 bases. CDR1 and CDR2 (germline): SGHNT, YYREEE (reference sequence). J lost 6 bases, V lost 7 bases, and 2 bases had no gene match. The CDR3 extends over 13 amino acids. CDR3 sequence: CASGLAGVDTQYF. DNA for the CDR3: TGTGCCAGCGGACTAGCGGGGGTTGATACGCAGTATTTT.

This clone was seen a few times. The V gene is TRBV7-9, the J gene TRBJ1-2; 10 nucleotides line up with TRBD1. The CDR3 length is 15 residues. Trimming at V came to 8 bases and at J to 3 bases, leaving 9 bases not matched to a gene. Germline V gene lookup returns CDR1 SEHNR and CDR2 FQNEAQ (reference sequence). In DNA, the CDR3 is TGTGCCAGCGGGAGGACAGGGGGGAGCGACTATGGCTACACCTTC. This translates into CASGRTGGSDYGYTF.

The chain links TRBV7-7 to TRBJ2-2; D is possibly TRBD1 (5 bases). The CDR3 is 15 residues long. The ends were cut back, 1 base at V and 1 base at J, with 7 bases in the middle. CDR1 is SSHAT, CDR2 FNYEAQ, per germline (reference sequence). The CDR3 region has the DNA TGTGCCAGCAGCTTAGGGCAGGGGAACACCGGGGAGCTGTTTTTT. Protein sequence: CASSLGQGNTGELFF.

This clone counts as medium-sized. The V call is TRBV14, the J call TRBJ1-2; tentatively, D is TRBD1 (6 bases). CDR3 size: 15 residues. Germline CDR1 is SGHDN and CDR2 is FVKESK. Trimming removed 5 bases from V and 3 bases from J, with 16 bases in between. The CDR3 region has the DNA TGTGCCAGCAGCTCAGACATGAACAGGGACTATGGCTACACCTTC. It encodes CASSSDMNRDYGYTF.

The chain uses TRBV5-6 and TRBJ1-4, with TRBD1 identical over 7 bases. The CDR3 totals 14 residues. J lost 10 bases, V lost 1 base, and 7 bases had no gene match. Germline CDR1 reads SGHDT; CDR2 reads YYEEEE. The CDR3 DNA sequence: TGTGCCAGCAGCTTGAAAGGGGGCGTTAGAAAACTGTTTTTT. Protein product: CASSLKGGVRKLFF.

V usage is TRBV28 and J usage is TRBJ2-1; D is uncertain. CDR1 and CDR2 (germline): MDHEN, SYDVKM. CDR3 length equals 12 residues. Between the trimmed V and J ends, which lost 5 bases and 9 bases, there was a span of 11 bases. DNA for the CDR3: TGTGCCAGCAGTCTAATTTGGGCTGAGCAGTTCTTC. Protein: CASSLIWAEQFF.

The rearrangement joins TRBV7-3 to TRBJ2-2, with 11 nucleotides matching TRBD2. CDR1 and CDR2 (germline): SGHTA, FQGTGA. J lost 4 bases, V lost 3 bases, and 4 bases had no gene match. The CDR3 runs to 16 residues. The CDR3 DNA sequence: TGTGCCAGCAGCTTTCTTAGCGGGAGGGGCACCGGGGAGCTGTTTTTT. Amino acids: CASSFLSGRGTGELFF.

This chain links TRBV27 with TRBJ2-2, with D possibly being TRBD1 (5 bases). Germline lookup yields CDR1 MNHEY and CDR2 SMNVEV (reference sequence). The CDR3 runs to 15 residues. Trimming shortened V by 4 bases and J by 0 bases, and 9 bases separated the two germline ends. As DNA, the CDR3 is TGTGCCAGCAGTTCGACAGCACCGAACACCGGGGAGCTGTTTTTT. Its protein is CASSSTAPNTGELFF.

V gene TRBV7-2 combines with J gene TRBJ2-3, with 8 bases lining up with TRBD2. The CDR3 consists of 15 residues. The V segment lost 1 base and the J segment 8 bases; nucleotides outside the gene matches: 8. CDR1 SGHTA and CDR2 FQGNSA come from the germline V gene. The CDR3 loop reads CASSLDPRAGGTQYF. DNA of the CDR3: TGTGCCAGCAGCTTAGATCCACGTGCGGGAGGTACGCAGTATTTT.

A single count supports this clone. The rearrangement joins TRBV6-1 to TRBJ1-1; D is perhaps TRBD1 (5 bases). Germline-derived CDR1 and CDR2 are MNHNS and SASEGT. This CDR3 has 13 amino acids. Deletions cut 4 bases from V and 2 bases from J, with 8 bases between. Written as DNA, the CDR3 is TGTGCCAGCAGTGTACAGGACAACACTGAAGCTTTCTTT. Its protein product is CASSVQDNTEAFF.

The rearrangement links TRBV19 to TRBJ2-7, with TRBD1 matching over 7 bases. This CDR3 is built from 14 residues. Trimming removed 3 bases from V and 5 bases from J; junction bases left unmatched: 7. The germline V gene has CDR1 LNHDA and CDR2 SQIVND (reference sequence). CDR3 in DNA: TGTGCCAGTAGTATGAGGGGGCGCGTCAACGAGCAGTACTTC. This sequence encodes CASSMRGRVNEQYF.

V is TRBV7-2 and J is TRBJ2-3; TRBD2 matches at 12 bases. Per germline, CDR1 SGHTA and CDR2 FQGNSA. The CDR3 spans 17 residues. Trimming took 5 bases from V and 3 from J; bases not matched to a gene: 9. In nucleotides, the CDR3 is TGTGCCAGCAGCCCCGTAGCTGGGACTAGCGGGACAGATACGCAGTATTTT. It yields the protein CASSPVAGTSGTDTQYF.